Sequencing of this T cell receptor (beta chain) was carried out in a study of Graves' ophthalmopathy and Graves' hyperthyroidism. Trimming removed 6 bases from V and 2 bases from J; junction bases left unmatched: 13. The CDR3 has 17 amino acids. Germline CDR1 and CDR2: SNHLY and FYNNEI. This clonotype occurred many times. RNA transcripts were the template, and TCR beta CDR3 regions were amplified from them. HTBI primers served in a first-round RT-PCR, which a second-round multiplex PCR followed. TCRdb re-called the multiplex PCR reads through MiXCR, storing one row per CDR3 protein. The sample shows approximately 640,000 distinct CDR3 sequences, over 40% of them seen only once.

This rearrangement joins TRBV2 to TRBJ2-5; 9 bases fit TRBD2. The receptor was isolated from an adult man with Graves' ophthalmopathy. Sample: peripheral blood. CDR3 nucleotide sequence: TGTGCCAGCAGCACAATCGGGGGAGCGGGGGGACAAGAGACCCAGTACTTC. Amino acids: CASSTIGGAGGQETQYF.